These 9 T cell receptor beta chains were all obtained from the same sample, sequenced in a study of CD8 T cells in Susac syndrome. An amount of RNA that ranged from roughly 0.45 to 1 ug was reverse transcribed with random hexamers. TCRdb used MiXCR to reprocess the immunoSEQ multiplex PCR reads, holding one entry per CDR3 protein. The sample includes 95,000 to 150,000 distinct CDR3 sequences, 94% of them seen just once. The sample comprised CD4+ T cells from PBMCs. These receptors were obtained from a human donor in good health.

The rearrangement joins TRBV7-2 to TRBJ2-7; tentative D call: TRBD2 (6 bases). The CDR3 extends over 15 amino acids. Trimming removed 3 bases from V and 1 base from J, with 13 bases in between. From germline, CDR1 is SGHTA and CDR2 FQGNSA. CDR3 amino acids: CASSFGGAKSYEQYF. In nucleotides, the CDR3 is TGTGCCAGCAGCTTCGGGGGAGCGAAATCCTACGAGCAGTACTTC.

CDR3 protein: CASRATGDSYGYTF. CDR3 sequence (DNA): TGTGCCAGCAGGGCGACAGGGGATTCCTATGGCTACACCTTC. This chain joins TRBV11-2 and TRBJ1-2; 8 bases map to TRBD1. CDR1 is SGHAT, CDR2 FQNNGV, per germline. The ends lost 6 bases at V and 4 bases at J; junction bases unmatched: 7. The CDR3 has 14 residues.

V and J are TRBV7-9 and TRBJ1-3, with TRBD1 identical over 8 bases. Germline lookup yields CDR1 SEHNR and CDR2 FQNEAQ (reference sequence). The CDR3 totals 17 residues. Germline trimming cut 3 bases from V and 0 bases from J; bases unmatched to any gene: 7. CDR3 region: CASSFNQGATSGNTIYF. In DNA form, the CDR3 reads TGTGCCAGCAGCTTCAACCAGGGGGCCACCTCTGGAAACACCATATATTTT.

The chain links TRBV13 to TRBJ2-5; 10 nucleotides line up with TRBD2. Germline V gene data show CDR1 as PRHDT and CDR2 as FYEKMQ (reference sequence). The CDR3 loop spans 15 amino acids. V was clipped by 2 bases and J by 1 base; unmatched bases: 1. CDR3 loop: CASSLRLAGQETQYF. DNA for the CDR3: TGTGCCAGCAGCTTAAGACTAGCGGGCCAAGAGACCCAGTACTTC.

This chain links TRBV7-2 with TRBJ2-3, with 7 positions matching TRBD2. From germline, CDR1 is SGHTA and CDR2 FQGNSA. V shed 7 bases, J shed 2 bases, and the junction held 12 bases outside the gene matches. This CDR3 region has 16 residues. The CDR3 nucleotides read TGTGCCAGCACCGAGAGCTGGGGGGGTTTCACAGATACGCAGTATTTT. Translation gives CASTESWGGFTDTQYF.

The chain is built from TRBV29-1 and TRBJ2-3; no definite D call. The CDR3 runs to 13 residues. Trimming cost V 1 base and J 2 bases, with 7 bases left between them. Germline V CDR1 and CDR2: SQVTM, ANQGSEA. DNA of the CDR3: TGCAGCGTTGAAGGGATCTTCACAGATACGCAGTATTTT. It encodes CSVEGIFTDTQYF.

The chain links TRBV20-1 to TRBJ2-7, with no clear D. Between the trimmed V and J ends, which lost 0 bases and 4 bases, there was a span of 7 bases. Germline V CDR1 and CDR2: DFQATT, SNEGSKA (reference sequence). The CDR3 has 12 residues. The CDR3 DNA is TGCAGTGCTAGAGATGCAGCATACGAGCAGTACTTC. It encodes CSARDAAYEQYF.

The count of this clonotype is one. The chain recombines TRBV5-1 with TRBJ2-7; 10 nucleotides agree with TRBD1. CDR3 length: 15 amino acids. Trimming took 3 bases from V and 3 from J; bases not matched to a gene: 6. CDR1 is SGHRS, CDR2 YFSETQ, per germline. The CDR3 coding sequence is TGCGCCAGCAGCTCGACAGGGGGCGGGCACTACGAGCAGTACTTC. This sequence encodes CASSSTGGGHYEQYF.

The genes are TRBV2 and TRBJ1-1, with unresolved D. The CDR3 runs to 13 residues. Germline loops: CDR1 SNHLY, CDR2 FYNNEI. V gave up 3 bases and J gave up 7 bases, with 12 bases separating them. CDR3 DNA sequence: TGTGCCAGCAGTGATCAACAGTGGGGTGAAGCTTTCTTT. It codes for CASSDQQWGEAFF.